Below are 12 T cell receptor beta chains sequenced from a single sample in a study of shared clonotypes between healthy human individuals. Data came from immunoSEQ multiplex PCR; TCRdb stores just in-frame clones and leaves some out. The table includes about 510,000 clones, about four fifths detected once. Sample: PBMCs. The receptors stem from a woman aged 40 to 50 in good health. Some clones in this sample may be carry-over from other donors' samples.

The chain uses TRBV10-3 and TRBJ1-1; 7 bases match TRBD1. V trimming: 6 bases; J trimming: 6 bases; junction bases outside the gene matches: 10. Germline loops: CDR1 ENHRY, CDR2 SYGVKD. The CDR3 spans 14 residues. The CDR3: CAISQGGQESEAFF. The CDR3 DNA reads TGTGCCATCAGCCAGGGGGGGCAGGAGTCTGAAGCTTTCTTT.

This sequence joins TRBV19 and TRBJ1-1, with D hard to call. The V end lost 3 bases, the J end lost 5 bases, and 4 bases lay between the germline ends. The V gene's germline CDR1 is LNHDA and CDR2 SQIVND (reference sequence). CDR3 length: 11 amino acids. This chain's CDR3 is CASSMRTEAFF. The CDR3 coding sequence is TGTGCCAGTAGTATGAGAACTGAAGCTTTCTTT.

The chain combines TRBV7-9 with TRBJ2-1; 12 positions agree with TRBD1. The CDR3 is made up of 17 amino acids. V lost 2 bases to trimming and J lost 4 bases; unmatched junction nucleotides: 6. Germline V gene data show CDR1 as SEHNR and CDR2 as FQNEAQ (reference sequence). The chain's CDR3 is CASSLRWGQGAYNEQFF. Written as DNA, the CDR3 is TGTGCCAGCAGCTTAAGGTGGGGACAGGGGGCGTACAATGAGCAGTTCTTC.

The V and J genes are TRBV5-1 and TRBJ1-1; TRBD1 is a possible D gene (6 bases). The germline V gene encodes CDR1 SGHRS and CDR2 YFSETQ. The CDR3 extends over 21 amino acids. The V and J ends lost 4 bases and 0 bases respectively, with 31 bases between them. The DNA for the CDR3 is TGCGCCAGCAGCGTAACAGGGTCTTCCTCAGCGAGTTGGGTGTTGAACACTGAAGCTTTCTTT. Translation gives CASSVTGSSSASWVLNTEAFF.

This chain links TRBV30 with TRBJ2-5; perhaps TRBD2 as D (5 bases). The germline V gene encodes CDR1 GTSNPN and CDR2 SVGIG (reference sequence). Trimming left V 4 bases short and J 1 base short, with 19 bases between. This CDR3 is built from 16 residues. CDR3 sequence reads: CAWTSLTSGFQETQYF. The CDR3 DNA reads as TGTGCCTGGACCTCCCTGACGAGCGGTTTCCAAGAGACCCAGTACTTC.

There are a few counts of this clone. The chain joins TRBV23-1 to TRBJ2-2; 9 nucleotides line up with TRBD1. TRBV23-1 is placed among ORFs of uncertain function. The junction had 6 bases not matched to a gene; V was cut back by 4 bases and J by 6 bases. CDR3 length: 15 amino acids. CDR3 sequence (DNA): TGCGCCAGCAGTCCCCGGACAGGGGAGGCCGGGGAGCTGTTTTTT. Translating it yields CASSPRTGEAGELFF.

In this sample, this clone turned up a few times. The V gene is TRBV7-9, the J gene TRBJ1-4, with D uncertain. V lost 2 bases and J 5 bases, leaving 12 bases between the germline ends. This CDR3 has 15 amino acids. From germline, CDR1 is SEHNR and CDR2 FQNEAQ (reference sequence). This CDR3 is CASSLKGQPNEKLFF. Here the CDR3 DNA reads TGTGCCAGCAGCTTAAAGGGTCAGCCCAATGAAAAACTGTTTTTT.

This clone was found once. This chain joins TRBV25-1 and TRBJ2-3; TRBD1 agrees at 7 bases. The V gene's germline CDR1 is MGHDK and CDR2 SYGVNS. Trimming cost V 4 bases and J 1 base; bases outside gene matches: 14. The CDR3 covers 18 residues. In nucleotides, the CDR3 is TGTGCCAGCAGTGTAACTACCCCCCGGGACAGAGGCACAGATACGCAGTATTTT. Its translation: CASSVTTPRDRGTDTQYF. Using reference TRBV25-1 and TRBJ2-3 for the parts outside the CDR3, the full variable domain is EADIYQTPRYLVIGTGKKITLECSQTMGHDKMYWYQQDPGMELHLIHYSYGVNSTEKGDLSSESTVSRIRTEHFPLTLESARPSHTSQYLCASSVTTPRDRGTDTQYFGPGTRLTVL.

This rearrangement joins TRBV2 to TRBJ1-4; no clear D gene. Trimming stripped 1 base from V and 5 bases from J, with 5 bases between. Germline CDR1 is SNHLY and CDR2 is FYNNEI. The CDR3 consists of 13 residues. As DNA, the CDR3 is TGTGCCAGCAGTGAAGAGCGCAATGAAAAACTGTTTTTT. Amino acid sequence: CASSEERNEKLFF.

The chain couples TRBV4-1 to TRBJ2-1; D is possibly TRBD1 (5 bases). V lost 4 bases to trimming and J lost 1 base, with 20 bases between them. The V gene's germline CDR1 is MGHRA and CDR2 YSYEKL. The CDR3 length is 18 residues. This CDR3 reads CASSLQVAQQMSYNEQFF. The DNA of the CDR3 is TGCGCCAGCAGCCTACAGGTGGCTCAACAGATGTCCTACAATGAGCAGTTCTTC.

The CDR3 DNA reads TGTGCCAGCAGCCGTAGCTTGGGTCGCAAAAACATTCAGTACTTC. Translation gives CASSRSLGRKNIQYF. The V call is TRBV5-6, the J call TRBJ2-4; D not resolved. Germline V CDR1 and CDR2: SGHDT, YYEEEE. The CDR3 length is 15 residues. Trimming stripped 4 bases from V and 3 bases from J, with 14 bases between.

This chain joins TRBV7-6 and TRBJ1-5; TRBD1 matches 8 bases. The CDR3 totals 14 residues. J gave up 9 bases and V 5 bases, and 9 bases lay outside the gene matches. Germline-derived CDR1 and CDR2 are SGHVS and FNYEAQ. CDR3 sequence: CASSPDRGVVPQHF. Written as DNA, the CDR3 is TGTGCCAGCAGCCCAGACAGGGGTGTTGTGCCCCAGCATTTT.